Here is one T cell receptor (beta chain) with its context. The data were produced by immunoSEQ multiplex PCR, yet TCRdb's version contains in-frame clones alone and is incomplete. The data show roughly 250,000 clones, roughly 87% seen once. The sample comes from a study of blood T cell repertoires in COVID-19. Study information: COVID-19 samples, acute and convalescent, were from the United States, Italy and Spain. PBMCs, B-cell-depleted T cells, or T cells were the source of the cDNA or gDNA that made up the material.

Individuals drawn from 20 to 25 US areas were about 18 to 95 years old. Cohorts were based on clinical histories the participants reported. The sequencing sample was made of PBMCs or T cells enriched from blood (not recorded which). The TCR was taken from a woman aged 25 to 39 with acute COVID-19.

The CDR3 DNA follows: TGTGCCAGCAGCGTGGGGACAGACTATGGCTACACCTTC. Protein product: CASSVGTDYGYTF. V is TRBV2 and J is TRBJ1-2; 7 nucleotides agree with TRBD1. Unmatched junction bases numbered 4, after V lost 6 bases and J lost 3 bases. The CDR3 spans 13 residues. From germline, CDR1 is SNHLY and CDR2 FYNNEI.